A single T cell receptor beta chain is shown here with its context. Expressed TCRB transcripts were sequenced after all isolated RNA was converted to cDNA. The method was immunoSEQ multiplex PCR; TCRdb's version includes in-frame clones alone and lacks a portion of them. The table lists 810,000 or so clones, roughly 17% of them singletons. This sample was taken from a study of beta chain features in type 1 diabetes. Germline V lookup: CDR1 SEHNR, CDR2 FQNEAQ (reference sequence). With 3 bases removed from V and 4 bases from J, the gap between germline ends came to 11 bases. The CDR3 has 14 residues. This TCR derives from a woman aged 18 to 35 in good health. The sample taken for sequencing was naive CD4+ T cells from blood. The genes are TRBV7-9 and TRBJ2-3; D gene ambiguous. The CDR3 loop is CASSFARTSDTQYF. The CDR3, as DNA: TGTGCCAGCAGCTTTGCCAGGACCTCAGATACGCAGTATTTT.